The present T cell receptor beta chain was sequenced within a study of blood T cell repertoires in COVID-19. Study summary: PBMCs, B-cell-depleted T cells, or T cells provided the cDNA or gDNA that made up the material.

The V gene's germline CDR1 is KGHSH and CDR2 LQKENI. The V gene lost 8 bases and the J gene lost 5 bases, with 20 bases spanning the gap. The CDR3 loop spans 15 amino acids. In the authors' methods: Amplification from reference gene primers served as the basis for estimated nucleated cell counts. The method was immunoSEQ multiplex PCR; TCRdb's version includes in-frame clones alone and lacks a portion of them. V and J calls and clone size are those listed in that table; D and trimming were worked out from the DNA. The data show roughly 250,000 clones, about 90% seen once. Sequencing was done on a sample of peripheral blood. This sequence originates from a woman aged 25 to 39 with COVID-19, enrolled during active disease. This sequence joins TRBV18 and TRBJ2-3; weak D call: TRBD2 (6 bases). In DNA form, the CDR3 reads TGTGCCAGCGCCCGTGGACCAATCGGGGGAGATACGCAGTATTTT. It encodes CASARGPIGGDTQYF.